Below, one T cell receptor beta chain is given with its context. There is no known antigen for this receptor. The junction and the germline gene differ at one end; a read error may be behind it. CDR1 is given as SEHNR and CDR2 as FQNEAQ, both from the germline V gene (reference sequence). Spanning cysteine to phenylalanine, the CDR3 consists of 17 amino acids. Only the CDR3 region is kept as DNA, spanning 51 bases read in frame from base 1. The cohort consisted of 650 to 850 healthy bone marrow donors. At the time of sampling, every cohort member was nominally healthy, though immune exposures that went unrecorded were likely present. The donor tested CMV seronegative and was one of the 352 seronegative cohort members. Each donor provided a peripheral blood sample, and peripheral blood mononuclear cells were used for TCR beta sequencing. Genomic DNA was extracted from the blood cell samples with the Qiagen DNeasy Blood Extraction Kit.

This entry is derived from a study of cytomegalovirus exposure and HLA in healthy donors (dated by TCRdb to 2016 to 2017). Background on the whole study: According to an earlier analysis of a few hundred of the donors, about 190 million T cells yielded approximately 120 million unique TCR beta sequences and about 280 Gb of sequence data. The study used immunosequencing to profile the T cell repertoires of 666 subjects and linked those repertoires to cytomegalovirus serostatus. Class I and class II HLA loci were covered by the typing at four-digit resolution. The study was designed to test whether signatures of past pathogen exposure could be identified by cataloging public T cell receptors. The genetic ancestry cluster associated with self-reported Caucasian donors included 81% of the approximately 400 genotyped donors. In an earlier analysis of 587 of the donors, high-throughput TCR beta sequencing was used to judge whether each TCR beta V gene segment behaved as functional or pseudogenic. Typing coverage varied by locus: roughly 629-640 donors for A, B, C, DRB1 and DQB1; roughly 520 for DQA1; 606 for DPA1; 450 to 480 for DPB1. Donor age, sex, ethnicity and CMV serostatus were compiled together with the repertoire data. Four to six DR-DQ haplotypes were handled as single units for association and clustering, since linkage in the cohort was strong. To study patterns of TCR occurrence, a later analysis re-analyzed previously published TCR beta repertoires from hundreds of donors and added high-resolution HLA genotyping. An early release covering over 500 HLA-typed donors comprised roughly 300 gigabases of sequencing data and tens of millions of unique TCR sequences. The later analysis used no new phenotypic data to find candidate immune exposures, relying instead on TCR beta sequences and their occurrence across donors. In addition to the first cohort of 650 to 800 subjects, a separate validation cohort of approximately 130 different subjects was used. All discovery cohort repertoires had been generated on a single sequencing platform. A later genetic analysis used genome-wide SNP genotypes for about three fifths of the 666 donors, treating that subset as a discovery cohort. Among a few hundred genotyped donors of the cohort, an average of approximately 250,000 unique TCR beta nucleotide sequences were sequenced per donor, roughly 20% of them non-productive. High-throughput TCR immunosequencing, statistical association of individual TCRs with disease status, and machine learning were combined to predict cytomegalovirus infection status.

Overall results and qualifications from the work: A later genetic analysis associated a missense DCLRE1C variant with V-gene and J-gene trimming of TCR beta chains, and an independent cohort replicated the association. A group of highly shared sequence variants was considered likely to be a technical artifact of the sequencing pipeline. Sequencing depth was assumed to be roughly uniform across donors in the presence/absence analyses, though that assumption may not hold. HLA typing was unavailable for some donors at each locus, so association tests used only the typed subset. Across donors, most TCR sequences were observed very rarely, whereas some public TCRs were present in many individuals. Because the 87-base-pair reads could not distinguish some IMGT-functional V segments, including TRBV6-2 and TRBV6-3, those segments were excluded. In a later analysis, several top co-occurrence clusters were reported to appear linked to parvovirus B19, influenza, CMV and Epstein-Barr virus. It was suggested by the authors that the approach could potentially be generalized to other disease states and immunological phenotypes. Immune exposure information for the cohort was limited to CMV serostatus. Linkage disequilibrium might explain the correlated functional status among segregating V segments, but an unknown experimental factor could not be ruled out. In an earlier analysis of approximately 590 of the donors, most TCR beta V segments appeared in productive rearrangements about 87% or about 30% of the time, broadly matching IMGT annotations. The study gave a list of 150 to 200 TCR beta chains associated with cytomegalovirus. In a later analysis, most CMV-associated TCR beta chains were found to appear HLA-restricted, with HLA associations seemingly driven largely by CMV exposure. About 17 rarely observed V segments, including chromosome 9 orphons, were excluded from the earlier analysis of several hundred of the donors because counts were too low. A later analysis found that HLA-associated TCR beta chains were more clonally expanded and had lower generation probabilities than equally common non-associated chains. In vitro tests confirmed that a few of the cytomegalovirus-associated TCR beta chains recognize cytomegalovirus antigens. In a later analysis, TCR association rates were found to vary across HLA loci, with the most associated TCRs seen for DRB1 alleles and the fewest for HLA-C alleles. This cohort had only TCR beta chains sequenced, and the lack of alpha or paired-chain data limited which features could be detected. A further reported finding was that TCR beta sequences accurately predicted the HLA-A and HLA-B alleles for most subjects in the first cohort. At a false discovery rate of 0.05, a later analysis linked around 15,000 TCR beta sequences to specific HLA alleles. According to a later genetic analysis, donors in an Asian-associated ancestry cluster had fewer N-insertions in productive TCRs than the approximately 650-donor mean. Strong co-occurrence of HLA alleles, especially DR and DQ, made assigning TCR associations to individual alleles difficult. The classifier was reported to diagnose cytomegalovirus status with high specificity and sensitivity in both the original cohort and the validation cohort.

The method behind the library was the immunoSEQ multiplex PCR assay. For the multiplex PCR, a mixture combining 60 forward primers for TCR Vbeta segments and 13 reverse primers for TCR Jbeta segments was used. Amplification of the CDR3 region of rearranged TCR beta genes was performed with a multiplex PCR assay on genomic DNA. The Illumina HiSeq System was used to sequence the amplified TCR beta libraries as 87-base-pair reads. Processing in the source paper ran as follows. A later analysis counted approximately 76 million unique TCR beta chains across the 650 to 700 repertoires, and 10 million to 12 million of these chains were shared by at least two donors. A nearest-neighbor algorithm error-corrected the raw reads and collapsed the reads into unique sequences, merging closely related sequences to remove PCR and sequencing errors. CDR3 sequences were aligned to IMGT reference sequences to assign V, D and J gene segments. For a sequence to be retained, a match of at least six nucleotides to both a V gene segment and a J gene segment was required. A rearrangement counted as productive if the CDR3 had no stop codons and remained in frame with V and J, and every other rearrangement counted as non-productive. CDR3 was defined according to IMGT convention as the region running from the second conserved V-encoded cysteine to the conserved J-encoded phenylalanine. The earlier analysis of some 540 of the donors excluded any sequence lacking an unambiguous match to a single V gene segment. In an earlier analysis of some 590 of the donors, a V segment was called functional when productive rearrangements were above 56.7%, and segregating when the standard deviation between donors exceeded 5%. A statistical classification framework was built to diagnose cytomegalovirus status from the catalog of TCR beta chain sequences. V and J gene assignment, in a later analysis, came from comparing TCR nucleotide sequences with IMGT/GENE-DB human TR gene sequences. The TCRdist pipeline was used in a later analysis to assign CDR3 sequences and most-parsimonious VDJ recombination scenarios. In a later analysis, each TCR beta chain was defined by its CDR3 amino acid sequence together with its V-gene family, and reads without a unique V-gene family were excluded. In a later analysis, around 650 highly shared, low-generation-probability nucleotide sequences were removed to address suspected cross-contamination and a sequencing artifact. For each public chain, a later analysis derived a clonal expansion index from normalized ranks of inferred template counts within each repertoire. Generation probabilities in a later analysis came from a VDJ recombination model fitted to out-of-frame rearrangements, and those results were checked against IGoR. Hypergeometric tests were used in a later analysis to score TCR-TCR, TCR-HLA and TCR-CMV co-occurrence, with a repertoire-size bias correction applied to the TCR pairs. To estimate false discovery rates, a later analysis permuted the HLA or CMV assignments 20 times. In a later analysis, co-occurring TCRs were grouped using DBSCAN, with TCRdist sequence similarity added in when clustering inside HLA-allele-positive subsets. Co-occurrence clustering excluded repertoires with fewer than 30,000 or more than 120,000 public chains, plus five with anomalous nucleotide sharing. TCRdb limited this immuneACCESS table to in-frame rearrangements with V and J called. A share of clones is missing; checked studies link under half to unresolved V genes, and the rest is unexplained. Clone size and V and J calls were adopted from that table, with D and trimming inferred from the DNA. For this sample there are roughly 200,000 clones; around 76% appear just once. Approximately 2% of the sample is in the top ten clones.

The specimen was PBMCs. The TCR was taken from a man younger than 45 in good health and CMV-seronegative. Here the chain combines TRBV7-9 and TRBJ1-1, with the D gene not confidently named. The nucleotides read TGTGCCAGCAGCTTAGCGGGCAGGCGGCCGGGGAACACTGAAGTTTTCTTT. It translates to CASSLAGRRPGNTEVFF.